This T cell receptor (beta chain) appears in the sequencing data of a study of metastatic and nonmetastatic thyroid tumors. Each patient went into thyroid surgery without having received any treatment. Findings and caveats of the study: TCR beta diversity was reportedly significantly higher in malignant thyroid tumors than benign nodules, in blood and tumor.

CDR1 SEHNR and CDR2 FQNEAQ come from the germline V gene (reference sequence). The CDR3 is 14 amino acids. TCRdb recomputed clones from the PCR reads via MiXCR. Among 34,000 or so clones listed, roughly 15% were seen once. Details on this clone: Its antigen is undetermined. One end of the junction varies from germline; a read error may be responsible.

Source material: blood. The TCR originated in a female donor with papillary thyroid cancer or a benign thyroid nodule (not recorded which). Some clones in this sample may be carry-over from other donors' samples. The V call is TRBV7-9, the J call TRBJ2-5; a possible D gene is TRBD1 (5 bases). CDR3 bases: TGTGCCAGCAGCTTGGGGCAGGGCTACAGGACCAAGTACTTC. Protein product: CASSLGQGYRTKYF.